A selection of T cell receptor beta chains follows, all from one sample in a study of cytomegalovirus exposure and HLA in healthy donors. Measured with immunoSEQ multiplex PCR; TCRdb has only the in-frame clones, and not every one. Found here are 150,000 or so clones, 75% to 90% of them singletons; the top ten hold 20% to 25%. The sample consisted of PBMCs. The source is a man younger than 35 in good health and CMV-seropositive. The CDR3 runs from the conserved cysteine through the conserved F or W. D genes are given only for firm matches. The listing skips clone size in some rows; elsewhere it reads once, few, many or a size class.

NA	TRBV9	17	TRBJ1-1	TRBD1	CASSAGGGDSTNTEAFF	TGTGCCAGCAGCGCCGGCGGGGGGGACAGCACGAACACTGAAGCTTTCTTT
NA	TRBV4-3	14	TRBJ2-1	NA	CASSQGSFYNEQFF	TGCGCCAGCAGCCAGGGCAGCTTCTACAATGAGCAGTTCTTC
few	TRBV9	15	TRBJ2-7	TRBD2	CASSPSLAAPDEQYF	TGTGCCAGCAGTCCCTCTCTAGCGGCCCCAGACGAGCAGTACTTC
once	TRBV5-4	14	TRBJ2-3	TRBD1	CASSPGQRTDTQYF	TGTGCCAGCAGCCCGGGACAGCGCACAGATACGCAGTATTTT
NA	TRBV5-6	18	TRBJ2-7	NA	CASSLGGHGEGERYEQYF	TGTGCCAGCAGCTTGGGCGGACACGGCGAAGGTGAGAGGTACGAGCAGTACTTC
NA	TRBV6-5	15	TRBJ2-1	TRBD1	CASSYSGTGLNEQFF	TGTGCCAGCAGTTATTCCGGGACAGGCCTCAATGAGCAGTTCTTC
NA	TRBV7-2	17	TRBJ1-5	NA	CASSLGGVGSSNQPQHF	TGTGCCAGCAGCCTGGGGGGAGTCGGCAGTAGCAATCAGCCCCAGCATTTT
once	TRBV6-6	12	TRBJ2-1	NA	CASSPPRDEQFF	TGTGCCAGCAGTCCCCCCCGGGATGAGCAGTTCTTC
NA	TRBV7-2	14	TRBJ1-6	TRBD1	CASSSQGGNSPLHF	TGTGCCAGCAGCTCTCAGGGGGGTAATTCACCCCTCCACTTT
NA	TRBV13	16	TRBJ2-7	TRBD2	CASSLGTSGDIDEQYF	TGTGCCAGCAGCCTTGGGACTAGCGGGGATATCGACGAGCAGTACTTC